Sequencing of this T cell receptor beta chain was carried out in a study of sequential checkpoint blockade in melanoma (dated by TCRdb to between 2017 and 2020). Background for the entire study: Patients were assigned by 1:1 randomization to either first-line nivolumab followed by ipilimumab (arm A) or ipilimumab followed by nivolumab (arm B). Maintenance nivolumab was given following each of the two trial sequences. About three quarters of the matched tumor biopsy pairs taken before and after treatment were from the same lesion. Over 20 patients had matched tumor biopsies taken before treatment and at week 13, after single-agent nivolumab (arm A) or ipilimumab (arm B). DNA from 75 to 100 melanoma tumor samples collected before treatment underwent TCRbeta immunosequencing.

General findings and caveats noted by the study authors: Patients with increases in tumor T-cell fraction and clonality by week 13 were approximately 30 times more likely to achieve clinical benefit. Validation of the response-prediction model combining TCR metrics and mutation burden is needed in larger, independent patient cohorts. In the nivolumab-first arm (arm A), pretreatment tumor TIL clonality was associated with response (P = .04). Tumor T-cell fraction and clonality were correlated with PD-L1 staining and CD8+ T-cell counts, but not with mutational load. Within-arm analyses of tumor T-cell fraction were constrained by small sample sizes and reduced statistical power.

Worth noting for this clone: This receptor's antigen is unknown. Base-call qualities are not available, and no considerably larger clone is one nucleotide away.

The junction carries 14 bases between V and J, which are trimmed by 5 bases and 1 base respectively. The germline V gene encodes CDR1 MNHGY and CDR2 SAAAGT. The CDR3 has 15 amino acids, counting the end cysteine and phenylalanine. The entry retains the CDR3 DNA only, 45 bases that are in frame from base 1. TCRbeta CDR3 regions were immunosequenced from genomic DNA with the immunoSEQ Assay. Genomic DNA was amplified by bias-controlled multiplex PCR before high-throughput sequencing. The source study handled its data this way. To quantify the absolute abundance of each unique TCRbeta CDR3 region, the sequences were collapsed and filtered. Clonality, defined as 1 minus Pielou's evenness, was calculated using productive rearrangements only. Tumor T-cell fraction was calculated by normalizing TCRbeta template counts to the amount of usable DNA, which was estimated from several housekeeping genes. A previously published method was used to identify clones whose frequencies were significantly greater in on-treatment samples than in baseline samples. Drawn from immuneACCESS, this table holds only the in-frame rearrangements with V and J called that TCRdb kept. Clones are partly lost; checked studies trace under half to an unresolved V gene and leave the rest unexplained. V and J calls plus clone size are reproduced from that table; the DNA served to infer D and trimming. For this sample the table gives roughly 1,500 clones, of which approximately 23% were detected only once. Roughly 10% of the sample belongs to the ten largest clones.

The treatment or condition label here, explained by the study, means: randomized to nivolumab then ipilimumab (arm A) or the reverse (arm B). None of the trial patients had been given prior DNA-damaging chemotherapy. Samples came from patients with melanoma in CheckMate 064, a randomized, open-label phase II trial of sequential checkpoint blockade. Genomic DNA from formalin-fixed paraffin-embedded (FFPE) tissue samples served as the input for tumor TCR sequencing. The rearrangement combines TRBV6-8 with TRBJ1-2; no D gene call is confident. The sample consisted of tumor tissue (inferred from file names), taken from a patient given nivolumab and ipilimumab in sequence. The sequence was collected from a human donor with melanoma. The DNA is TGTGCCAGCAGTCGCCTGACACAGATTAACTATGGCTACACCTTC. Translated, this is CASSRLTQINYGYTF.